This entry describes one T cell receptor (beta chain). Ten or more counts support this clonotype. What antigen it recognizes has not been identified. No much larger clone is present one base from it, and per-base qualities are unavailable. The source of the sample is a study of regulatory T cells in long-lasting Graves disease (dated by TCRdb to the early 2020s). Context from the whole study: Newly diagnosed Graves' disease patients had taken antithyroid drugs for less than 3 months. Peripheral blood TCR sequencing and RNA sequencing compared persistent Graves' disease patients with newly diagnosed Graves' disease patients. The study took place in China and was registered as a clinical trial. A total of some 35 samples underwent TCR sequencing, from roughly 13 patients with persistent Graves' disease and some 20 patients with newly diagnosed Graves' disease. What the work shows at the level of the full study, not this receptor alone: The authors noted that the small sample size was a limitation that may lower accuracy. Because the primary lesion, thyroid tissue, could not be accessed, the study looked at peripheral blood alone. Sequencing and analysis were limited to the TCR beta chain. Persistent patients shared more public clonotypes among themselves (around 3,000) than newly diagnosed patients did (approximately 870). Compared with newly diagnosed patients, persistent Graves' disease patients had lower TCR Shannon entropy and fewer highly expanded clones, which suggests clonal expansion. TRBV28, TRBJ1-2 and TRBJ2-5 were preferentially used in persistent disease, while TRBV20-1 and TRBJ2-1 were favored in newly diagnosed disease.

The method was multiplex PCR. The run used an Illumina HiSeq 4000. To build TCR beta libraries, CDR3 regions were amplified by Arm-PCR using iRepertoire HTBI primers. Before sequencing, the PCR products underwent gel purification. As for the original processing: Across samples, 60 to 80 TRBV and 13 to 15 TRBJ segments were identified and used for gene usage analysis of CDR3 amino acid clonotypes. COPE and FqMerger were used to merge filtered high-quality paired reads into contigs. Contigs were aligned with BLAST to IMGT TRBV, TRBD and TRBJ reference genes, and CDR3 was defined per IMGT. Highly expanded clones were defined as clonotypes with a frequency above 0.1%. Shannon entropy served as the measure of repertoire diversity, while the Gini coefficient captured V-J evenness. Clonotypes shared by more than one individual were considered public. The public reads were quality trimmed at Q25 with fastp and then assembled into clones with MiXCR by TCRdb, keeping productive beta chains. CDR3 protein sequences are deduplicated, and each keeps its most common genes and DNA. These V and J calls derive from TCRdb rather than the authors' analysis. The sample profile shows about 430,000 distinct CDR3 sequences; about 15% of them were found once. Jointly, the top ten make up over 7.5% of the sample.

The meaning of the sample's time point label: newly diagnosed GD, antithyroid drugs for less than 3 months. RNA was extracted from PBMCs in TRIzol for both TCR sequencing and RNA sequencing. The diagnosis of Graves' disease followed American Thyroid Association guidelines. Patients for the study were recruited at an endocrinology department in Xi'an, China. From each patient, approximately 10 milliliters of peripheral blood was collected into an EDTA anticoagulant tube. Ficoll Paque Plus density gradient separation was used to isolate PBMCs, and no further T cell sorting was done. An Agilent 2100 Bioanalyzer and agarose gel were used to check RNA quality, and a NanoDrop 2000 was used to measure RNA concentration. CDR1 and CDR2, per the germline V gene (reference sequence), are MNHEY and SMNVEV. Clipping removes 5 bases from V and 7 bases from J, with 12 as the unmatched junction base count. The CDR3 runs 16 amino acids, cysteine and phenylalanine included. CDR3 DNA only is kept here, 48 bases in frame from base 1.

This sample was also put to use in a study of T cells in Graves' hyperthyroidism and ophthalmopathy. The other study reports the following: Stable Graves' hyperthyroidism was defined as no progression to ophthalmopathy during 18 months of follow-up. The hyperthyroidism patients were between 18 and 65 years old and newly diagnosed, with a disease duration of less than 2 months. Exclusion was applied to patients with uncontrolled infections, other autoimmune diseases, pregnancy or lactation. Diagnoses were based on clinical symptoms, serum thyroxine and TRAb, thyroid ultrasound and orbital computed tomography. The first round of RT-PCR for the TCR CDR3 was performed with the HTBI primer set and the Qiagen OneStep RT-PCR kit. Blood samples also contained most of the expanded thyroid clonotypes (frequency above 0.001), which suggests that blood repertoires may reflect thyroid immune responses. In cross-validation, a model built on a 13 V-J signature told ophthalmopathy apart from stable hyperthyroidism with 85% to 90% sensitivity and about 81% specificity, and in testing the same model reached 80%/75%. In validation, the model predicted progression to ophthalmopathy a median of roughly 6.5 months before onset, with roughly 70% sensitivity and roughly 73% specificity. To identify TCR V-J signatures that set the groups apart, the researchers used a discovery cohort of 100 or so patients, made up of fewer than 50 with Graves' ophthalmopathy and about 60 with stable Graves' hyperthyroidism. Whether ophthalmopathy could be predicted prospectively was tested in an independent validation cohort made up of roughly 20 hyperthyroidism patients plus 17 patients who later progressed to ophthalmopathy. The 100 or so discovery patients were randomly divided into training and test sets at a 7:3 ratio. The study also compared thyroid tissue and blood T-cell repertoires from roughly six Graves' hyperthyroidism patients. After blood sampling, hyperthyroidism patients were treated with methimazole at a starting dose of 30 mg daily, and ophthalmopathy patients were treated with high-dose intravenous methylprednisolone. Libraries were constructed in a second round of multiplex PCR, after which size selection and purification were carried out. Sequencing of the libraries was done on an Illumina HiSeq2000 using paired-end 100 bp reads. SOAPnuke was used to process the raw data, throwing out any read that contained adapters or uncalled bases, had a mean Phred below 15, or lacked an exact constant-primer or identifier match. High-quality paired reads were merged using COPE v1.2.5, and each unique nucleotide sequence was defined as a clonotype. MiTCR v1.1 was used to align clonotypes to the IMGT TRBV, TRBD and TRBJ reference segments. The analysis included only V-J combinations with a frequency above 0.0001, which together covered around 99% of the repertoires. The TCS score was defined as F50 (clonal expansion) divided by E x V (chaos), with BLOSUM62-based TCRdist calculated between CDR3 peptides within each V-J. Welch's t-statistics and random forest reduced roughly 500 V-J features to roughly 13, which were used in a naive Bayes classifier (R e1071). Sample size was not statistically predetermined, and blinding of investigators to group allocation was not performed. TCR Vbeta CDR3 sequencing of some 140 peripheral blood samples (about 45 ophthalmopathy, roughly 74 hyperthyroidism and approximately 17 progressor patients) is reported in the paper.

The sequence derives from a woman aged 40 to 50 with Graves disease. Donor details come from another sample of the same person, matched by shared clones. Sequenced material: peripheral blood mononuclear cells (PBMCs), taken at new diagnosis, from a patient treated with antithyroid drugs. The chain is assembled from TRBV27 and TRBJ1-2; 11 nucleotides in the junction match TRBD1. The base sequence is TGTGCCAGCAGTATCCACCGGGACAGGGGGTCTAGTGGCTACACCTTC. Translated, this is CASSIHRDRGSSGYTF.